The next 10 T cell receptor beta chains were all read from a single sample in a study. TCRdb re-analysed the 5' RACE reads in MiXCR, keeping a single row per CDR3 protein. Of some 8,000 distinct CDR3 sequences listed, 52% are singletons. Sequencing used memory CD4+ T cells sorted from a lymph node. Subset defined: memory CD4+ T cells, CD4+CD45RO+CD25-. These receptor sequences come from a female donor with breast cancer.

The V and J genes are TRBV12-3 or TRBV12-4 and TRBJ1-1; 8 nucleotides agree with TRBD1. The CDR3 has 14 amino acids. V gave up 7 bases and J gave up 4 bases; unmatched junction bases: 8. CDR3 protein: CASTSQGGGTEAFF. CDR3 nucleotides: TGTGCCAGCACCTCACAGGGGGGAGGCACTGAAGCTTTCTTT.

This clonotype has more than one count but fewer than ten. This chain joins TRBV10-3 and TRBJ2-2; D remains ambiguous. Trimming removed 3 bases at V and 4 bases at J, with 9 bases between. The germline CDR1 and CDR2 sequences are ENHRY and SYGVKD. The CDR3 consists of 14 residues. The DNA for the CDR3 is TGTGCCATCAGTGAATGGGGATCCACCGGGGAGCTGTTTTTT. It encodes CAISEWGSTGELFF.

On this clonotype: Relative to the germline gene, one junction end is altered; a read error may explain this. The chain couples TRBV7-8 to TRBJ1-2, with 9 nucleotides matching TRBD1. CDR3 size: 14 residues. Germline lookup yields CDR1 SGHVS and CDR2 FQNEAQ. As DNA, the CDR3 is TGTGCCAGCAGCCTCGAGTGGGACAGGGCTGGCAACACCTTC. This translates into CASSLEWDRAGNTF.

The rearrangement links TRBV12-3 or TRBV12-4 to TRBJ1-2; possibly TRBD1 for D (6 bases). V lost 3 bases to trimming and J lost 7 bases, with 12 bases between them. CDR3 length: 13 amino acids. CDR3 residues: CASSFRTELGYTF. CDR3 in DNA: TGTGCCAGCAGTTTCCGGACAGAACTTGGCTACACCTTC.

This chain connects TRBV7-2 to TRBJ2-3, with 10 positions matching TRBD2. The germline gives CDR1 SGHTA, CDR2 FQGNSA. V was pared by 0 bases and J by 9 bases, with 0 bases of the junction left unmatched. The CDR3 length is 13 residues. CDR3: CASSLATSGTQYF. CDR3 coding DNA: TGTGCCAGCAGCTTAGCGACTAGCGGGACGCAGTATTTT. Looking up the rest from reference TRBV7-2 and TRBJ2-3 gives the full variable domain: GAGVSQSPSNKVTEKGKDVELRCDPISGHTALYWYRQSLGQGLEFLIYFQGNSAPDKSGLPSDRFSAERTGGSVSTLTIQRTQQEDSAVYLCASSLATSGTQYFGPGTRLTVL.

This chain connects TRBV20-1 to TRBJ1-1, with a weak D call TRBD1 (6 bases). Looked up from germline, CDR1 is DFQATT and CDR2 is SNEGSKA (reference sequence). There are 13 residues in the CDR3. The V and J ends lost 2 bases and 6 bases respectively, with 13 bases between them. CDR3 region: CSARRGIGAEAFF. DNA of the CDR3: TGCAGTGCTAGAAGGGGGATTGGCGCTGAAGCTTTCTTT.

This clonotype turned up a few times. The chain joins TRBV20-1 to TRBJ1-3; D gene uncertain. V gave up 0 bases and J gave up 7 bases, with 10 bases separating them. This CDR3 has 13 amino acids. The germline V gene has CDR1 DFQATT and CDR2 SNEGSKA (reference sequence). CDR3 amino acids: CSARDPGWNTIYF. The CDR3 bases are TGCAGTGCTAGAGACCCGGGCTGGAACACCATATATTTT.

A single count supports this clonotype. The junction and the germline gene differ at one end; a read error may be behind it. This chain links TRBV30 with TRBJ2-1, with D possibly being TRBD2 (5 bases). The germline V gene encodes CDR1 GTSNPN and CDR2 SVGIG (reference sequence). The CDR3 is 11 residues long. The chain's CDR3 is CSAAGYNEQLF. CDR3 coding DNA: TGTTCGGCGGCGGGCTACAATGAGCAGCTCTTC.

The V call is TRBV6-4, the J call TRBJ1-6; D may be TRBD1 (6 bases). Germline loops: CDR1 MRHNA, CDR2 SNTAGT. This CDR3 comprises 13 residues. Trimming cost V 6 bases and J 8 bases, with 11 bases left between them. The CDR3 region is CASREEGDSPLHF. CDR3 in DNA: TGTGCCAGCAGGGAGGAGGGGGATTCACCCCTCCACTTT.

This clonotype was found a few times. This rearrangement joins TRBV30 to TRBJ1-2; possible D gene TRBD1, 5 bases. Germline assignment: CDR1 GTSNPN and CDR2 SVGIG (reference sequence). The CDR3 runs 13 residues. The V end lost 4 bases, the J end lost 8 bases, and 17 bases lay between the germline ends. The DNA for the CDR3 is TGTGCCTGGACGCCTAGGGCAGGGCTGGGCTACACCTTC. Translating gives CAWTPRAGLGYTF.